This record looks at one T cell receptor beta chain sequence and its context. The source of the sample is a study of CD8+ T cells in alopecia areata. Starting from PBMCs, sorting isolated CD4+ and CD8+ T cells. RNA was isolated and reverse transcribed to cDNA, the sequencing template. Some clones are missing from TCRdb's copy, which holds only in-frame ones; the method was immunoSEQ multiplex PCR. The data contain approximately 180,000 clones, about 63% of them singletons. This clonotype was sampled from a human donor with alopecia areata. Sequenced here: CD4+ T cells sorted from blood, sampled at week 0.

CDR3 in DNA: TGCGCCAGCAGCCAAGATGTAATCAGACAGCCCCAGCATTTT. Translated, it gives CASSQDVIRQPQHF. The rearrangement links TRBV4-3 to TRBJ1-5; the D is unclear. In germline, CDR1 is LGHNA, CDR2 YSLEER. This CDR3 contains 14 residues. V lost 0 bases, J lost 7 bases, and 10 bases lay in between.